This T cell receptor (beta chain) comes out of a study of cytomegalovirus exposure and HLA in healthy donors. Germline CDR1 MGHDK, CDR2 SYGVNS. The CDR3 is 12 amino acids. Trimming removed 8 bases at V and 0 bases at J, with 7 bases between. Amplification used 60 Vbeta primers and 13 Jbeta primers. Data came from immunoSEQ multiplex PCR; TCRdb stores just in-frame clones and leaves some out. The sample shows around 120,000 clones, about 79% of them seen only once. Sequences were obtained from PBMCs. The receptor comes from a man aged 45-60 years in good health and CMV-seropositive. The rearrangement uses TRBV25-1 and TRBJ1-2, with D possibly TRBD1 on 5 matching bases. This CDR3 is CASADTNYGYTF. The CDR3 region has the DNA TGTGCCAGCGCGGACACTAACTATGGCTACACCTTC.